Included here is one TCR beta chain sequence, with context. Its antigen is currently unknown. The sample is drawn from a study of graft-versus-host responses after intestinal transplantation. Study conclusions and caveats: In recipient marrow, GvH clones were found, and some appeared first in ileum or blood. Levels of circulating GvH clones at their peak were associated with early post-transplant HvG declines.

The CDR3 loop spans 20 amino acids. The data were produced by immunoSEQ multiplex PCR, yet TCRdb's version contains in-frame clones alone and is incomplete. Of some 6,700 clones listed, around 89% are singletons. The source is a human patient who received an intestinal transplant, so some T cells may come from the graft donor. The sample was PBMCs, taken roughly 89 days after transplant. J is TRBJ1-3 and V is TRBV21-1. TRBV21-1 is labeled a pseudogene. The CDR3 DNA follows: TGTGCCAGCAGCAAATACAGTGATAGGGTAGGTCCTAGCTCTGGAAACACCATATATTTT. Its protein is CASSKYSDRVGPSSGNTIYF.